This paragraph reports one T cell receptor (beta chain). Its antigen is undetermined. When sampled, the donors appeared nominally healthy, though they likely had unrecorded immune exposures. The data derive from a study of cytomegalovirus exposure and HLA in healthy donors. Study outcomes and limitations: According to the study, 160 or so TCR beta chains were cytomegalovirus-associated. Sequencing depth across donors, presence/absence analyses assumed, was roughly uniform. Sequencing probably produced one cluster of sequence variants that were highly shared.

V lost 10 bases, J lost 8 bases, and 14 bases stayed unmatched. Per the germline V gene, CDR1 is MNHNS and CDR2 is SASEGT. The CDR3 is made up of 14 amino acids. Primers: 60 Vbeta forward and 13 Jbeta reverse. Clones were read by immunoSEQ multiplex PCR, and TCRdb kept only the in-frame ones, dropping some. Among about 170,000 clones listed, around 79% were seen once. The sequence was obtained from a woman in her forties or fifties in good health and CMV-seropositive. Sequenced material: PBMCs. V and J are TRBV6-1 and TRBJ2-1; TRBD2 matches 7 bases. The CDR3 sequence: CATGTRGGSHEQFF. The CDR3 region has the DNA TGTGCCACGGGAACCAGAGGCGGGAGTCATGAGCAGTTCTTC.